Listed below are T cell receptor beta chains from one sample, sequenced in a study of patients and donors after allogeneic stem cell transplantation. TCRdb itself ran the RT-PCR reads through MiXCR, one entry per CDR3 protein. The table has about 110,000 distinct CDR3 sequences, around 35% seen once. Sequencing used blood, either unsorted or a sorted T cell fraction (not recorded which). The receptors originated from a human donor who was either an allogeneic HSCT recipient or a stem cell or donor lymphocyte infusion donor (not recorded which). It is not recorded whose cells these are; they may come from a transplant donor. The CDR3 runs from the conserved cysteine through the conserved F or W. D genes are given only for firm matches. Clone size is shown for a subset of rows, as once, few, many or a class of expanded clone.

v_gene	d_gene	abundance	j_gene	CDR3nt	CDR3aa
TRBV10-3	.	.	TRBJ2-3	TGTGCCATCAGTGAGAAGAGCGTCTTAAGCACAGATACGCAGTATTTT	CAISEKSVLSTDTQYF
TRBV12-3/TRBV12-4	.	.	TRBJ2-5	TGTGCCAGCAGAATCCGGCAAGAGACCCAGTACTTC	CASRIRQETQYF
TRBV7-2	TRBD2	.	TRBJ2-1	TGTGCCAGCAGTCACAGGGGCCGGCTAGCGGGAGGGCCGTCCTACAATGAGCAGTTCTTC	CASSHRGRLAGGPSYNEQFF
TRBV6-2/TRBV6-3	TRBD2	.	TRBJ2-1	TGTGCCAGCAGCCCCCTGGGGCGAGCTAGCGGCGAGCAGTTCTTC	CASSPLGRASGEQFF
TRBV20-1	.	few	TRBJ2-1	TGCAGTGCTAGCCCCCTCGCGAGAGAGCAGTTCTTC	CSASPLAREQFF
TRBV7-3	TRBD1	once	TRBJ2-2	TGTGCCAGCAAACAGGGGGCGCGGACCGGGGAGCTGTTTTTT	CASKQGARTGELFF
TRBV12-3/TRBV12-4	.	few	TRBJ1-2	TGTGCCAGCAGAGACCCAGGGGACTATGGCTACACCTTC	CASRDPGDYGYTF
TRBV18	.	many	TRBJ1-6	TGTGCCAGCTCCAATGGGGTATCACCCCTCCACTTT	CASSNGVSPLHF
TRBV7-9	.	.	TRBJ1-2	TGTGCCAGCAGCCCCCGGTTGCCTAACTATGGCTACACCTTC	CASSPRLPNYGYTF
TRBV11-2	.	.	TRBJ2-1	TGTGCCAGCAGCCCATCTCGGGGAAACAATGAGCAGTTCTTC	CASSPSRGNNEQFF
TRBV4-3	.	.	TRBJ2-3	TGCGCCAGCAGCCAAGAGGGCCCTACGGCAGATACGCAGTATTTT	CASSQEGPTADTQYF
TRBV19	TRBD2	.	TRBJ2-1	TGTGCCAGTAGCACCTCCCCGGGACTAGTCTTCTATGAGCAGTTCTTC	CASSTSPGLVFYEQFF
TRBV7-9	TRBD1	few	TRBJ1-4	TGTGCCAGCAGCTCCCACGGGACAGATAAACTGTTTTTT	CASSSHGTDKLFF
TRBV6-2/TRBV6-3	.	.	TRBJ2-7	TGTGCCAGCAGCCGCCATCCCGCCTACGAGCAGTACTTC	CASSRHPAYEQYF
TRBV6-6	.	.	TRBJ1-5	TGTGCCAGCAGCCGTGATAGGGGACATCAGCCCCAGCATTTT	CASSRDRGHQPQHF
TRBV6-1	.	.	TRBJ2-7	TGTGCCAGCAGTGATCCCCCGGGTCTCTACGAGCAGTACTTC	CASSDPPGLYEQYF
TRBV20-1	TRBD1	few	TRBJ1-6	TGCAGTGCCGCCGGGACAGCAAATTCACCCCTCCACTTT	CSAAGTANSPLHF
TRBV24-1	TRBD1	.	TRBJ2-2	TGTGCCACCAGTGACCCTGACAGGGGGGGCACCGGGGAGCTGTTTTTT	CATSDPDRGGTGELFF
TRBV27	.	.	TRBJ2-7	TGTGCCAGCAGTTTAACACCGACCGGCTACTACGAGCAGTACTTC	CASSLTPTGYYEQYF
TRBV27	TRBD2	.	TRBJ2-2	TGTGCCAGCAGTTCGAGACTAGCGGGAGGAAGAGGGAACACCGGGGAGCTGTTTTTT	CASSSRLAGGRGNTGELFF
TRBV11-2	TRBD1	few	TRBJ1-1	TGTGCCAGCAGCCCACGGGACAGAAGGTACACTGAAGCTTTCTTT	CASSPRDRRYTEAFF
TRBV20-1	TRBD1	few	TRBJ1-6	TGCAGTGCTAGAGATAAAACAGGGGAAAGTTCACCCCTCCACTTT	CSARDKTGESSPLHF
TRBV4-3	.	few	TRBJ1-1	TGCGCCAGCAGCCAGCAACTAGGTCCTCTGGACACTGAAGCTTTCTTT	CASSQQLGPLDTEAFF
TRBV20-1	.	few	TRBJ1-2	TGCAGTGCTACTGCAGTGAACTATGGCTACACCTTC	CSATAVNYGYTF
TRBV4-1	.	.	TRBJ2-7	TGCGCCAGCCAGAGGCGGGAAGGAGGGTACGAGCAGTACTTC	CASQRREGGYEQYF
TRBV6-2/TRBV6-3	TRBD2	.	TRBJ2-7	TGTGCCATCCGACTAGCGAAAACCTACGAGCAGTACTTC	CAIRLAKTYEQYF
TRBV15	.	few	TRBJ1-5	TGTGCCACCAGCAGAGGTAGGGGCAATCAGCCCCAGCATTTT	CATSRGRGNQPQHF
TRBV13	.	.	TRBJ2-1	TGTGCCAGCAGCTTAGGCCTAGAGGGGGTGGGTGAGCAGTTCTTC	CASSLGLEGVGEQFF
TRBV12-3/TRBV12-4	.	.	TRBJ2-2	TGTGCCAGCAGCCCCCTCCGGACTACCCGGACCGGGGAGCTGTTTTTT	CASSPLRTTRTGELFF
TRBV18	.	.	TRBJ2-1	TGTGCCAGCTCACCTGAGACACGGCAGTTCTTC	CASSPETRQFF
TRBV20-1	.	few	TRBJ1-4	TGCAGTGCTAGAGATGGGCAGGGGTATGAAAAACTGTTTTTT	CSARDGQGYEKLFF
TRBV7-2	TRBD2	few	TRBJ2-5	TGTGCCAGCAGCATGAAGTCTAGCGGGATTGAGACCCAGTACTTC	CASSMKSSGIETQYF
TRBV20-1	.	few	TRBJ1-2	TGCAGTGCCCACGGGCGGAACGGCTCCTATGGCTACACCTTC	CSAHGRNGSYGYTF
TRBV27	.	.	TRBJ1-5	TGTGCCAGCAGTCCGTTACGACAGCTCAATCAGCCCCAGCATTTT	CASSPLRQLNQPQHF
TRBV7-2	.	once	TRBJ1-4	TGTGCCAGCAGCCCTGACCCGGGGGGTAATGAAAAACTGTTTTTT	CASSPDPGGNEKLFF
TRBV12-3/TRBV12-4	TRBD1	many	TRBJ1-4	TGTGCCAGCAGTTGGGACAGCAATAATGAAAAACTGTTTTTT	CASSWDSNNEKLFF
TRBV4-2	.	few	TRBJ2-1	TGTGCCAGCAGCCAAGACAGGACCCTCAATGAGCAGTTCTTC	CASSQDRTLNEQFF
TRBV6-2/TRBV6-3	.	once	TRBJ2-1	TGTGCCAGCAGTGGCTCTAGCACGTACAATGAGCAGTTCTTC	CASSGSSTYNEQFF
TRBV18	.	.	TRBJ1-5	TGTGCCAGCTCACTCACGACAGACCCTTTCCCTAGCAATCAGCCCCAGCATTTT	CASSLTTDPFPSNQPQHF
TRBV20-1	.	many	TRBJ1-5	TGCAGTGCTAGTGGTAGGGTGCCTCAGCCCCAGCATTTT	CSASGRVPQPQHF
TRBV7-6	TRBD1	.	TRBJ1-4	TGTGCCAGCAGCTCAGGGACAGGGGTTAATGAAAAACTGTTTTTT	CASSSGTGVNEKLFF
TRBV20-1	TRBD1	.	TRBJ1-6	TGCAGTGCTAGAAAACAACAGGGGGCGCTTAATTCACCCCTCCACTTT	CSARKQQGALNSPLHF
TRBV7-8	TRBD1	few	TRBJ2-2	TGTGCCAGCAGCTTAGGGGACAGGGGACCGGGGGAGCTGTTTTTT	CASSLGDRGPGELFF
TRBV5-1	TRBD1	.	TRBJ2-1	TGCGCCAGCAGCTTAGGACAGGTTGGTGAGCAGTTCTTC	CASSLGQVGEQFF
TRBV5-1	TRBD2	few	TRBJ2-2	TGCGCCAGCAGCTTTGGTGGAGCGGGAGGCACCGGGGAGCTGTTTTTT	CASSFGGAGGTGELFF
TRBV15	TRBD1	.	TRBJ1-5	TGTGCCACCAGCAGCCCCGGGACAGGGGCTCCCCAGCATTTT	CATSSPGTGAPQHF
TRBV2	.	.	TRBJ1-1	TGTGCCAGCAAAGGACACCGGGCCACTGAAGCTTTCTTT	CASKGHRATEAFF
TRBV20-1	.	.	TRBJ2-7	TGCAGTGCCAGGGAGGCAGCAATCTACGAGCAGTACTTC	CSAREAAIYEQYF
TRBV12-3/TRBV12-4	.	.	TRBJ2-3	TGTGCCAGCAGTTTGGGGGGACCTCTAGGGGATACGCAGTATTTT	CASSLGGPLGDTQYF
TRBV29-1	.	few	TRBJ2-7	TGCAGCGTTGAAGCGGGGACAGAGCAGTACTTC	CSVEAGTEQYF